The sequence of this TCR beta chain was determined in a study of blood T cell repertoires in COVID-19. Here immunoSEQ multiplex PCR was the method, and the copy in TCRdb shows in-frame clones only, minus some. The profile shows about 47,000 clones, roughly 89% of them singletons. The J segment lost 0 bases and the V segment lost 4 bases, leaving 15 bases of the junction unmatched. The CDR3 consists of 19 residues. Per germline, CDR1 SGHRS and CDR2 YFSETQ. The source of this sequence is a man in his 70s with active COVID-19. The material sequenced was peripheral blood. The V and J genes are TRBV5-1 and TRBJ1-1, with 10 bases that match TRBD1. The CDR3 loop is CASSLLGTGDEIVNTEAFF. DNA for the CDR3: TGCGCCAGCAGCCTTCTAGGGACAGGGGATGAGATAGTGAACACTGAAGCTTTCTTT.